Sequencing of this TCR beta chain was carried out in a study of human T cells and chemical hapten exposure. This sample's time point: pre-sensitization, week 0. Treatment specified: therapeutic diphenylcyclopropenone sensitization with weekly scalp DPC. Phlebotomy was performed prior to application of every patch test. Germline V gene data show CDR1 as SQVTM and CDR2 as ANQGSEA. V was cut by 7 bases and J by 2 bases, with 10 bases left in between. This CDR3 has 12 residues. One entry per CDR3 protein results from TCRdb running MiXCR on the RACE reads. The repertoire consists of roughly 110,000 distinct CDR3 sequences, with roughly an eighth occurring once and the leading ten covering 1.6%.

V usage is TRBV29-1 and J usage is TRBJ2-3, with D possibly being TRBD1 (5 bases). The sequence was obtained from a woman between 45 and 65 years old with alopecia areata. Some clones in this sample may be carry-over from other donors' samples. This sample comprised whole blood, obtained in connection with sensitization to the hapten diphenylcyclopropenone (DPC). The CDR3 nucleotides read TGCAGCGCCGGACAAAACACAGATACGCAGTATTTT. Protein product: CSAGQNTDTQYF.